This record concerns one T cell receptor (beta chain) sequence. Data came from immunoSEQ multiplex PCR; TCRdb stores just in-frame clones and leaves some out. The sample carries under 200,000 clones, around 93% recorded once. This entry comes from a study of control samples from healthy donors and cancer patients. The sample taken for sequencing was blood. The receptor was derived from a woman aged 60 to 75 in good health.

CDR3 DNA: TGTGCTAGTGGTTTAGTACTCCGGGCCGGGGAGACCCAGTACTTC. Translating it yields CASGLVLRAGETQYF. The rearrangement uses TRBV12-5 and TRBJ2-5; D call uncertain. Trimming cost V 3 bases and J 5 bases, with 16 bases left between them. This CDR3 comprises 15 residues. Germline CDR1 reads LGHNT; CDR2 reads FRNRAP.